One and the same sample provided the 14 T cell receptor beta chains below, sequenced in a study of blood T cell repertoires in COVID-19. The data were produced by immunoSEQ multiplex PCR, yet TCRdb's version contains in-frame clones alone and is incomplete. The profile shows fewer than 150,000 clones, more than 70% of them singletons. The sample consisted of peripheral blood. The receptors here all came from a human donor in a cohort sampled during active COVID-19.

This chain joins TRBV7-8 and TRBJ2-4; 7 bases map to TRBD2. CDR3 length equals 14 residues. Germline assignment: CDR1 SGHVS and CDR2 FQNEAQ. J lost 3 bases, V lost 2 bases, and 1 base had no gene match. CDR3: CASSLTGGKNIQYF. CDR3 coding DNA: TGTGCCAGCAGCTTAACGGGAGGCAAAAACATTCAGTACTTC. The entire variable domain, with the rest obtained from reference TRBV7-8 and TRBJ2-4, is as follows: GAGVSQSPRYKVAKRGQDVALRCDPISGHVSLFWYQQALGQGPEFLTYFQNEAQLDKSGLPSDRFFAERPEGSVSTLKIQRTQQEDSAVYLCASSLTGGKNIQYFGAGTRLSVL.

The V gene is TRBV11-2, the J gene TRBJ1-4; TRBD1 agrees at 7 bases. V lost 5 bases to trimming and J lost 4 bases; unmatched junction nucleotides: 7. Germline values: CDR1 SGHAT, CDR2 FQNNGV. The length of the CDR3 is 15 residues. Here the CDR3 DNA reads TGTGCCAGCAGCCGGGGACAGATTTTTAATGAAAAACTGTTTTTT. This encodes CASSRGQIFNEKLFF.

This clone was observed once. The gene calls are TRBV6-5 and TRBJ1-2, with 7 nucleotides matching TRBD1. Looked up from germline, CDR1 is MNHEY and CDR2 is SVGAGI. CDR3 length: 11 amino acids. The J segment lost 8 bases and the V segment lost 6 bases, leaving 3 bases of the junction unmatched. CDR3 sequence: CASRIGGGYTF. DNA for the CDR3: TGTGCCAGCAGGATAGGGGGCGGCTACACCTTC.

The CDR3 protein is CASSVGSRPRTDTQYF. For the CDR3, the DNA is TGTGCCAGCAGCGTAGGGAGCAGACCAAGGACAGATACGCAGTATTTT. The chain couples TRBV9 to TRBJ2-3; no definite D call. The CDR3 contains 16 residues. Germline values: CDR1 SGDLS, CDR2 YYNGEE. The V gene lost 0 bases and the J gene lost 3 bases, with 14 bases spanning the gap.

V gene TRBV10-2 combines with J gene TRBJ2-3, with a weak D call TRBD1 (5 bases). Germline V CDR1 and CDR2: WSHSY, SAAADI. CDR3 length: 14 residues. With 7 bases removed from V and 0 bases from J, the gap between germline ends came to 11 bases. The CDR3 protein is CASTRAYSTDTQYF. The CDR3 DNA sequence: TGCGCCAGCACCAGGGCATATAGCACAGATACGCAGTATTTT.

The chain couples TRBV3-1 (or the pseudogene TRBV3-2) to TRBJ1-2, with TRBD1 matching 8 bases. Germline V gene data show CDR1 as LGHDT and CDR2 as YNNKEL (reference sequence). This CDR3 region has 13 residues. With 7 bases clipped from V and 5 bases from J, the junction kept 6 bases outside the gene matches. The DNA of the CDR3 is TGTGCCAGCACCGGGACAGGAGGGTATGGCTACACCTTC. This translates into CASTGTGGYGYTF.

The rearrangement joins TRBV19 to TRBJ1-5; D is uncertain. Deletions cut 6 bases from V and 0 bases from J, with 9 bases between. Germline CDR1 LNHDA, CDR2 SQIVND (reference sequence). CDR3 length: 14 amino acids. The CDR3: CASSRVNSNQPQHF. The CDR3 DNA follows: TGTGCCAGTAGCCGAGTTAATAGCAATCAGCCCCAGCATTTT.

This chain joins TRBV25-1 and TRBJ2-4; D not certain. Trimming left V 3 bases short and J 7 bases short, with 13 bases between. Germline CDR1 is MGHDK and CDR2 is SYGVNS. The CDR3 runs 14 residues. The CDR3 region has the DNA TGTGCCAGCAGTGACCATACGGTTTCGAACATTCAGTACTTC. Protein sequence: CASSDHTVSNIQYF.

This chain joins TRBV5-4 and TRBJ2-5, with TRBD2 matching over 14 bases. The CDR3 spans 19 residues. The V and J ends lost 4 bases and 5 bases, in that order; junction bases with no gene match: 16. CDR1 and CDR2 from the germline V gene are SGHNT and YYREEE (reference sequence). In DNA, the CDR3 is TGTGCCAGCAGCCAAACAGGACTAGCGGGGGGTAGGGCTAGGGAGACCCAGTACTTC. This translates into CASSQTGLAGGRARETQYF.

V and J are TRBV7-2 and TRBJ2-2, with D possibly matching TRBD1 (5 bases). Germline lookup yields CDR1 SGHTA and CDR2 FQGNSA. V was pared by 0 bases and J by 2 bases, with 7 bases between. The CDR3 loop spans 15 amino acids. Here the CDR3 reads CASSLAGLNTGELFF. CDR3 DNA sequence: TGTGCCAGCAGCTTAGCGGGGCTAAACACCGGGGAGCTGTTTTTT.

This clone has more than one count but fewer than ten. The chain recombines TRBV19 with TRBJ2-2, with TRBD1 matching 7 bases. The CDR3 length is 14 residues. V lost 3 bases, J lost 3 bases, and 1 base stayed unmatched. Per germline, CDR1 LNHDA and CDR2 SQIVND (reference sequence). CDR3 DNA: TGTGCCAGTAGTATGGGACAGTACACCGGGGAGCTGTTTTTT. Protein product: CASSMGQYTGELFF.

This chain links TRBV19 with TRBJ1-3; D remains unclear. The CDR3 covers 14 residues. Trimming removed 5 bases at V and 0 bases at J, with 8 bases between. From germline, CDR1 is LNHDA and CDR2 SQIVND (reference sequence). The CDR3 spells CASSLYSSGNTIYF. The DNA of the CDR3 is TGTGCCAGTAGTTTATACAGCTCTGGAAACACCATATATTTT.

V is TRBV5-5 and J is TRBJ2-7; D unclear. This CDR3 comprises 13 residues. The germline V gene encodes CDR1 SGHKS and CDR2 YYEKEE (reference sequence). Trimming stripped 0 bases from V and 11 bases from J, with 15 bases between. CDR3 in DNA: TGTGCCAGCAGCTTGGACCCGACACCCCCCGAGTACTTC. Its translation: CASSLDPTPPEYF.

The chain is built from TRBV13 and TRBJ2-1; TRBD1 might be the D (5 bases). V lost 5 bases and J 4 bases, leaving 9 bases between the germline ends. The CDR3 runs to 13 residues. Germline V gene sequence: CDR1 PRHDT, CDR2 FYEKMQ (reference sequence). The CDR3 protein is CASSPQGYNEQFF. Here the CDR3 DNA reads TGTGCCAGCAGCCCCCAGGGTTACAATGAGCAGTTCTTC.